This record looks at one T cell receptor beta chain sequence and its context. Its antigen is currently unknown. The data were taken from a study of cytomegalovirus exposure and HLA in healthy donors. About the study: According to later analysis, the same platform produced the 120 validation and under 700 first-cohort repertoires. Study-wide findings and caveats: In vitro testing confirmed a few CMV-associated chains as specific for CMV antigens. According to the study, some 160 TCR beta chains were cytomegalovirus-associated. The TCR clusters that emerged in the first cohort tended, a later analysis found, to co-occur in the 120 or so validation repertoires.

The protocol was immunoSEQ multiplex PCR, while the TCRdb copy is restricted to in-frame clones and leaves out a portion. The sample includes approximately 100,000 clones, around 85% of them seen just once. Sample: PBMCs. The TCR was taken from a woman aged 30 to 39 in good health and CMV-seronegative.

The chain's CDR3 is CASSWFGGPQHF. CDR3 sequence (DNA): TGTGCCAGCAGCTGGTTCGGGGGGCCCCAGCATTTT. The rearrangement links TRBV28 to TRBJ1-5; TRBD1 is a possible D gene (5 bases). CDR1 and CDR2 from the germline V gene are MDHEN and SYDVKM. The CDR3 is made up of 12 amino acids. V lost 6 bases and J 9 bases, leaving 12 bases between the germline ends.